The sequence of this T cell receptor (beta chain) was determined in a study of T cells in Graves' hyperthyroidism and ophthalmopathy. Stability of Graves' hyperthyroidism was defined as absent ophthalmopathy progression within 18 months. Patients were aged 18 to 65, had disease duration under 2 months, and had newly diagnosed hyperthyroidism. Any patient presenting with uncontrolled infection, other autoimmune disease, pregnancy or lactation was left out. Findings of the study overall: Blood held most thyroid clonotypes expanded above 0.001 frequency.

V lost 5 bases and J lost 0; bases outside the gene matches: 4. This CDR3 comprises 15 residues. Germline lookup yields CDR1 MDHEN and CDR2 SYDVKM. This clonotype was found many times. The antigen is not known. From RNA transcripts, TCR beta CDR3 regions were amplified. During a first-round RT-PCR of the TCR CDR3, the HTBI primer set was used. TCRdb ran MiXCR on the multiplex PCR reads and lists one entry per CDR3 protein. The data contain approximately 200,000 distinct CDR3 sequences, 15% to 20% of them singletons. The specimen was blood. V gene TRBV28 combines with J gene TRBJ1-3; 7 bases match TRBD1. The TCR comes from a man in his forties with Graves' hyperthyroidism. CDR3 in amino acids: CASSSGTVSGNTIYF. DNA of the CDR3: TGTGCCAGCAGTAGCGGGACAGTCTCTGGAAACACCATATATTTT.